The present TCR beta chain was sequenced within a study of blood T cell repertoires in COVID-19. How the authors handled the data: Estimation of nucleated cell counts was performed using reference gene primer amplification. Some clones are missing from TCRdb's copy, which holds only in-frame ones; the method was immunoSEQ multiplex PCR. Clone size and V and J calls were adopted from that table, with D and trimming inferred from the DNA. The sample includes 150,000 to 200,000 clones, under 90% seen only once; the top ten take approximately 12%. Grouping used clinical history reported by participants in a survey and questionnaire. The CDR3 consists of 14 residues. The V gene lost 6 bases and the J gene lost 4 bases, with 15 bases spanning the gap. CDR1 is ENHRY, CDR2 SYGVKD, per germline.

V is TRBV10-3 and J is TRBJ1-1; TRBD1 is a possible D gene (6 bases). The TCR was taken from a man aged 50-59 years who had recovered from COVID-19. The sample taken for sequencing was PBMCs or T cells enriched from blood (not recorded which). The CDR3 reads CAIRDSSWSTEAFF. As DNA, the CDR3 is TGTGCCATCAGGGACAGTTCGTGGAGCACTGAAGCTTTCTTT.